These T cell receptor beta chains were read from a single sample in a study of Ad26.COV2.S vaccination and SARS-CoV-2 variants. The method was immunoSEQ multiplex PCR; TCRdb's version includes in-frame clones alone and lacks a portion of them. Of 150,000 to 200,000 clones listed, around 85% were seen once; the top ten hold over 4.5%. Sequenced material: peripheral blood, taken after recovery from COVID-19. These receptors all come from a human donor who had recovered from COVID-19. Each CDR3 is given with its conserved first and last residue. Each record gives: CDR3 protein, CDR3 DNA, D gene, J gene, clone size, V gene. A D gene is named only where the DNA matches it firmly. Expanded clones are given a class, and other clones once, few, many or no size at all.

CASSSGASGETQYF | TGTGCCAGCAGCTCCGGGGCTAGCGGAGAGACCCAGTACTTC | TRBD2 | TRBJ2-5 | NA | TRBV7-9
CASPTLRENEKLFF | TGCGCCAGCCCGACATTACGGGAGAATGAAAAACTGTTTTTT | NA | TRBJ1-4 | NA | TRBV10-1
CASSELGTAQETQYF | TGTGCCAGCAGTGAATTAGGGACGGCCCAAGAGACCCAGTACTTC | NA | TRBJ2-5 | NA | TRBV25-1
CATLRGAGNTIYF | TGTGCCACCCTCCGGGGGGCTGGAAACACCATATATTTT | NA | TRBJ1-3 | NA | TRBV6-6
CASSLSRTGIGELFF | TGTGCCAGCAGCTTATCGAGGACAGGGATCGGGGAGCTGTTTTTT | TRBD1 | TRBJ2-2 | NA | TRBV7-2
CASSLATISLRGNEQFF | TGTGCCAGCAGCTTAGCGACTATTAGCCTTAGAGGGAATGAGCAGTTCTTC | NA | TRBJ2-1 | NA | TRBV7-9
CASTYSGNNEQFF | TGTGCCAGCACCTATAGCGGAAACAATGAGCAGTTCTTC | NA | TRBJ2-1 | NA | TRBV6-5
CASSLYDQPQHF | TGTGCCAGCAGCTTATACGATCAGCCCCAGCATTTT | NA | TRBJ1-5 | NA | TRBV7-9
CAWSTGFGYTF | TGTGCCTGGAGTACAGGGTTCGGCTACACCTTC | NA | TRBJ1-2 | NA | TRBV30
CARSLTGDRSSYEQYF | TGTGCCAGAAGCCTGACTGGGGACAGGTCATCCTACGAGCAGTACTTC | TRBD1 | TRBJ2-7 | NA | TRBV5-3
CASAPGGGTYEQYF | TGTGCCAGTGCTCCGGGCGGGGGTACCTACGAGCAGTACTTC | TRBD2 | TRBJ2-7 | NA | TRBV19
CASSQESQVVHYGYTF | TGCGCCAGCAGCCAAGAGAGCCAAGTAGTCCACTATGGCTACACCTTC | NA | TRBJ1-2 | NA | TRBV4-1
CASSDSYEQYF | TGCGCCAGCAGTGACAGCTACGAGCAGTACTTC | NA | TRBJ2-7 | NA | TRBV10-2
CASKSYRDSNQPQHF | TGTGCCAGCAAATCCTATAGGGACAGCAATCAGCCCCAGCATTTT | NA | TRBJ1-5 | once | TRBV2
CAWGDYEQYF | TGTGCCTGGGGCGATTACGAGCAGTACTTC | NA | TRBJ2-7 | NA | TRBV30
CASGGGGYRSEAFF | TGTGCTAGTGGGGGGGGAGGTTACCGTAGTGAAGCTTTCTTT | NA | TRBJ1-1 | once | TRBV12-5
CASKPAAMLGGNYGYTF | TGTGCCAGTAAACCGGCGGCAATGCTAGGAGGAAACTATGGCTACACCTTC | NA | TRBJ1-2 | NA | TRBV19
CASSEGYEQYF | TGCGCCAGCAGTGAGGGCTACGAGCAGTACTTC | NA | TRBJ2-7 | NA | TRBV10-1
CASRSGTGAHNEQFF | TGTGCCAGCAGGAGCGGGACAGGGGCCCACAATGAGCAGTTCTTC | TRBD1 | TRBJ2-1 | NA | TRBV27
CASSKPGGRTWEQYF | TGTGCCAGCAGTAAACCCGGTGGCAGGACTTGGGAGCAGTACTTC | NA | TRBJ2-7 | NA | TRBV25-1
CASTLGDSPLHF | TGTGCCAGCACCCTGGGGGATTCACCCCTCCACTTT | NA | TRBJ1-6 | NA | TRBV6-5
CSVEDVGSGEVDEQYF | TGCAGCGTTGAAGATGTCGGTAGCGGGGAAGTGGACGAGCAGTACTTC | TRBD2 | TRBJ2-7 | NA | TRBV29-1
CASSVLPGPSGGNEQFF | TGTGCCAGCAGCGTCCTTCCGGGACCCAGCGGGGGCAATGAGCAGTTCTTC | TRBD2 | TRBJ2-1 | NA | TRBV9
CASSKSGTANYGYTF | TGCGCCAGCAGCAAATCCGGGACAGCTAACTATGGCTACACCTTC | TRBD1 | TRBJ1-2 | NA | TRBV5-1
CASSEVRREETQYF | TGTGCCAGCAGTGAAGTGCGCAGGGAAGAGACCCAGTACTTC | NA | TRBJ2-5 | NA | TRBV2
CASSLDSKSYGYTF | TGTGCCAGCAGCTTGGACAGCAAATCATATGGCTACACCTTC | NA | TRBJ1-2 | once | TRBV5-5
CATSDSSQETQYF | TGTGCCACCAGTGATTCATCTCAAGAGACCCAGTACTTC | NA | TRBJ2-5 | NA | TRBV24-1
CASSPAGQLNTEAFF | TGTGCCAGCTCACCAGCGGGACAGTTGAACACTGAAGCTTTCTTT | TRBD1 | TRBJ1-1 | NA | TRBV18
CASSHPDRENTEAFF | TGTGCCAGCAGCCACCCGGACAGGGAGAACACTGAAGCTTTCTTT | TRBD1 | TRBJ1-1 | NA | TRBV4-2
CASSISEGAFYGYTF | TGTGCCAGTAGTATATCCGAGGGGGCGTTCTATGGCTACACCTTC | TRBD1 | TRBJ1-2 | NA | TRBV19
CSASPGGTSGRSSSYEQYF | TGCAGTGCTAGTCCAGGTGGGACTAGCGGGAGGTCTAGCTCCTACGAGCAGTACTTC | TRBD2 | TRBJ2-7 | NA | TRBV20-1
CASSLEFSYEQYF | TGTGCCAGCAGTCTAGAATTCTCCTACGAGCAGTACTTC | NA | TRBJ2-7 | NA | TRBV12-3/TRBV12-4
CASSLWGTSEQYF | TGTGCCAGCAGCCTGTGGGGGACTAGCGAGCAGTACTTC | TRBD2 | TRBJ2-7 | NA | TRBV3-1/TRBV3-2
CASRPQGLSTDTQYF | TGCGCCAGCAGACCCCAGGGGCTCAGCACAGATACGCAGTATTTT | NA | TRBJ2-3 | NA | TRBV5-1
CASSLGLGTINEQFF | TGTGCCAGCAGCTTGGGGTTAGGGACCATCAATGAGCAGTTCTTC | NA | TRBJ2-1 | NA | TRBV5-6
CASSRGTDKAFF | TGTGCCAGCAGCCGCGGGACGGACAAAGCTTTCTTT | NA | TRBJ1-1 | NA | TRBV11-2
CASSRGRNNSPLHF | TGTGCCAGTAGCCGGGGACGGAATAATTCACCCCTCCACTTT | NA | TRBJ1-6 | NA | TRBV19
CASSLSASSYNEQFF | TGTGCCAGTAGTCTTAGCGCGAGCTCCTACAATGAGCAGTTCTTC | NA | TRBJ2-1 | NA | TRBV19
CASSPQIRRIARGPYNEQFF | TGTGCCAGCAGTCCTCAGATCCGAAGAATAGCGCGAGGGCCCTACAATGAGCAGTTCTTC | NA | TRBJ2-1 | NA | TRBV27
CASSLEGGTPPYEQYF | TGTGCCAGCAGCTTAGAGGGGGGGACACCACCCTACGAGCAGTACTTC | NA | TRBJ2-7 | NA | TRBV11-3
CASSQEGGGAGTQYF | TGCGCCAGCAGCCAAGAGGGCGGGGGGGCAGGTACGCAGTATTTT | TRBD2 | TRBJ2-3 | NA | TRBV4-1
CASSLGDPRKTQYF | TGTGCCAGCAGCTTAGGTGACCCACGGAAGACCCAGTACTTC | NA | TRBJ2-5 | once | TRBV7-9